Each of the 10 T cell receptor beta chains below was sequenced from the same sample in a study of blood T cell repertoires in COVID-19. The table came from immunoSEQ multiplex PCR; TCRdb's copy has only in-frame clones and leaves some out. Here the sample spans 250,000 to 300,000 clones, 88% being singletons. The specimen sequenced was peripheral blood. Receptors originate from a woman aged 70 to 79 with COVID-19, enrolled during active disease.

The CDR3, as DNA: TGTGCCAGCAGCCAAGCCCTAGCGGGAAGACTGGGCGAGCAGTACTTC. Translating gives CASSQALAGRLGEQYF. The chain couples TRBV3-1 (or the pseudogene TRBV3-2) to TRBJ2-7, with 9 bases identical to TRBD2. CDR3 size: 16 residues. CDR1 LGHDT and CDR2 YNNKEL come from the germline V gene (reference sequence). V dropped 1 base and J dropped 6; count of bases not matched to a gene: 10.

This clone was picked up a small number of times. This chain connects TRBV28 to TRBJ2-7; TRBD1 agrees at 8 bases. CDR1 MDHEN and CDR2 SYDVKM come from the germline V gene. CDR3 length: 15 amino acids. Losses at the gene ends were 1 base for V and 5 bases for J; bases not matched to a gene: 7. The CDR3 protein is CASSLLGQASDEQYF. DNA for the CDR3: TGTGCCAGCAGTTTATTGGGACAGGCATCTGACGAGCAGTACTTC.

This chain uses TRBV4-1 with TRBJ1-5; 7 bases map to TRBD1. V trimming: 6 bases; J trimming: 0 bases; junction bases outside the gene matches: 11. There are 17 residues in the CDR3. Germline-derived CDR1 and CDR2 are MGHRA and YSYEKL. The CDR3 nucleotides are TGCGCCAGCAGTCCGGGCCACAGGGGAGATAGCAATCAGCCCCAGCATTTT. It codes for CASSPGHRGDSNQPQHF.

This clone occurred once. The genes are TRBV27 and TRBJ1-2, with 8 nucleotides matching TRBD1. Germline CDR1 and CDR2: MNHEY and SMNVEV (reference sequence). J lost 4 bases, V lost 4 bases, and 17 bases had no gene match. The CDR3 sequence is 18 residues long. CDR3 sequence reads: CASSSRPPGQGFSYGYTF. The CDR3 region has the DNA TGTGCCAGCAGTTCGCGCCCCCCTGGACAGGGCTTTAGCTATGGCTACACCTTC.

This clone has a handful of counts. The chain uses TRBV11-2 and TRBJ1-5; a weak D match, TRBD1 (6 bases). The length of the CDR3 is 16 residues. V lost 1 base to trimming and J lost 6 bases, with 16 bases between them. The germline CDR1 and CDR2 sequences are SGHAT and FQNNGV. The CDR3, as DNA: TGTGCCAGCAGCTTAGGATCAGGGACAACAGGTCAGCCCCAGCATTTT. Translating gives CASSLGSGTTGQPQHF. Supplemented by reference TRBV11-2 and TRBJ1-5, the full variable domain reads EAGVAQSPRYKIIEKRQSVAFWCNPISGHATLYWYQQILGQGPKLLIQFQNNGVVDDSQLPKDRFSAERLKGVDSTLKIQPAKLEDSAVYLCASSLGSGTTGQPQHFGDGTRLSIL.

V usage is TRBV5-1 and J usage is TRBJ2-3; TRBD2 is a possible D gene (6 bases). The CDR3 is made up of 15 amino acids. Germline V gives CDR1 SGHRS, CDR2 YFSETQ. Trimming took 3 bases from V and 0 from J, leaving 11 bases between them. This chain's CDR3 is CASSSTGLSTDTQYF. As DNA, the CDR3 is TGCGCCAGCAGCTCGACGGGACTCAGCACAGATACGCAGTATTTT.

V gene TRBV19 combines with J gene TRBJ1-2; D remains unclear. The CDR3 runs to 13 residues. In germline, CDR1 is LNHDA, CDR2 SQIVND (reference sequence). Between the trimmed V and J ends, which lost 7 bases and 3 bases, there was a span of 12 bases. The CDR3 region has the DNA TGTGCCAGTACCAACCCGAGGGACTATGGCTACACCTTC. Protein: CASTNPRDYGYTF.

The chain is built from TRBV6-2 or TRBV6-3 and TRBJ2-7; weak D call: TRBD2 (6 bases). Germline V gene sequence: CDR1 MNHEY, CDR2 SVGEGT. The CDR3 loop spans 15 amino acids. V was shortened by 2 bases and J by 1 base, with 12 bases between the two germline ends. CDR3 DNA: TGTGCCAGCAGTTACCCCCTAGCGCCTTCCTACGAGCAGTACTTC. Translating it yields CASSYPLAPSYEQYF.

The chain couples TRBV18 to TRBJ2-7; 8 bases fit TRBD1. The germline V gene encodes CDR1 KGHSH and CDR2 LQKENI. V gave up 3 bases and J gave up 6 bases; unmatched junction bases: 4. The CDR3 loop spans 13 amino acids. CDR3 region: CASSPGQEIEQYF. The DNA of the CDR3 is TGTGCCAGCTCACCGGGACAGGAGATCGAGCAGTACTTC. Filled out from reference TRBV18 and TRBJ2-7, the complete variable domain reads NAGVMQNPRHLVRRRGQEARLRCSPMKGHSHVYWYRQLPEEGLKFMVYLQKENIIDESGMPKERFSAEFPKEGPSILRIQQVVRGDSAAYFCASSPGQEIEQYFGPGTRLTVT.

The chain couples TRBV11-3 to TRBJ1-2; 7 nucleotides align to TRBD1. CDR1 is SGHNT and CDR2 is YENEEA in the germline V gene. This CDR3 is 13 amino acids long. V lost 8 bases, J lost 8 bases, and 11 bases stayed unmatched. As DNA, the CDR3 is TGTGCCAGCTCAGAACCAGGGACAGAAGGCTACACCTTC. Protein product: CASSEPGTEGYTF.